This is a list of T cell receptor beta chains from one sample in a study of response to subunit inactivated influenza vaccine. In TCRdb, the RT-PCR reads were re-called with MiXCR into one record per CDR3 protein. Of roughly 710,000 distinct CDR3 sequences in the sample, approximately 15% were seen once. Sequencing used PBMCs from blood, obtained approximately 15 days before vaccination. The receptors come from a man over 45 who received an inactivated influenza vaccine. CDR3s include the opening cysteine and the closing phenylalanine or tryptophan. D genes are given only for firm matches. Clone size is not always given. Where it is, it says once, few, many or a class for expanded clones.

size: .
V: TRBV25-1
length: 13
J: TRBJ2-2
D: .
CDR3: CASNIQSGGELFF
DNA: TGTGCCAGCAATATCCAAAGCGGCGGGGAGCTGTTTTTT

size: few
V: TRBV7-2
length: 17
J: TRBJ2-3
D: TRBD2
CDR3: CASSALAGGPGTDTQYF
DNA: TGTGCCAGCAGCGCCCTAGCGGGAGGGCCAGGCACAGATACGCAGTATTTT

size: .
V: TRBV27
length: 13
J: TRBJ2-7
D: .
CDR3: CASSLRSNYEQYF
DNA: TGTGCCAGCAGTTTAAGGAGCAACTACGAGCAGTACTTC

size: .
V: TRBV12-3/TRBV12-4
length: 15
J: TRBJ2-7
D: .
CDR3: CASSLWGRTTYEQYF
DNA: TGTGCCAGCAGTTTATGGGGGAGGACTACCTACGAGCAGTACTTC

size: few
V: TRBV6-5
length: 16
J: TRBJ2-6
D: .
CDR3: CASSYSARAGANVLTF
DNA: TGTGCCAGCAGTTACTCTGCGAGGGCTGGGGCCAACGTCCTGACTTTC

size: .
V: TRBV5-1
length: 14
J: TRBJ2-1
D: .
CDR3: CASSFRPSYNEQFF
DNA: TGCGCCAGCAGCTTCCGTCCTTCCTACAATGAGCAGTTCTTC

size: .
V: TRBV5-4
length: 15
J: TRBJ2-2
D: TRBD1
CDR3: CASSLAGTGVGELFF
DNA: TGTGCCAGCAGCTTGGCCGGGACAGGGGTCGGGGAGCTGTTTTTT

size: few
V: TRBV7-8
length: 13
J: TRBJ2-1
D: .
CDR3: CASSAHWGNEQFF
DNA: TGTGCCAGCAGCGCCCACTGGGGGAATGAGCAGTTCTTC

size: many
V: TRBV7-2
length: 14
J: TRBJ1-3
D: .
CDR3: CASSLGPSGNTIYF
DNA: TGTGCCAGCAGCTTAGGGCCCTCTGGAAACACCATATATTTT

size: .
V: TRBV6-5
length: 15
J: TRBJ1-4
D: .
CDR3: CASSYVSGRAEKLFF
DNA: TGTGCCAGCAGTTACGTGTCAGGGAGAGCTGAAAAACTGTTTTTT

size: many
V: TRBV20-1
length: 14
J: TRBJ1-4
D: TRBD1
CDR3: CSATQGEIGEKLFF
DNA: TGCAGTGCTACGCAGGGGGAGATCGGGGAAAAACTGTTTTTT

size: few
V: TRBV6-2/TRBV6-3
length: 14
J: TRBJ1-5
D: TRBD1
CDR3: CASNLQGAGQPQHF
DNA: TGTGCCAGCAACCTACAGGGGGCCGGTCAGCCCCAGCATTTT

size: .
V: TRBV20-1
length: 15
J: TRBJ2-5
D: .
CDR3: CSARDSLGSGETQYF
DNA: TGCAGTGCTAGAGATTCACTGGGTTCTGGGGAGACCCAGTACTTC

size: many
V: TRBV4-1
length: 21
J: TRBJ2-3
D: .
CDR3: CASSQGSPLRGGRLGADTQYF
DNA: TGCGCCAGCAGCCAAGGATCACCCCTCAGGGGGGGGCGCCTCGGAGCAGATACGCAGTATTTT

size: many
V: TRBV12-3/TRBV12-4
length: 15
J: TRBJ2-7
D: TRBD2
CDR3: CASSSPGLAGGEQYF
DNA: TGTGCCAGCAGTTCACCGGGACTAGCGGGAGGGGAGCAGTACTTC

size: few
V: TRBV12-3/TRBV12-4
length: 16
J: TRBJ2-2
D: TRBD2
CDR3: CASSLAGPGGSGELFF
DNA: TGTGCCAGCAGTTTAGCGGGCCCGGGAGGGTCCGGGGAGCTGTTTTTT

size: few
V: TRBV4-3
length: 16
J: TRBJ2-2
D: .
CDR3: CASSQAPEGITGELFF
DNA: TGCGCCAGCAGCCAAGCCCCAGAGGGCATCACCGGGGAGCTGTTTTTT

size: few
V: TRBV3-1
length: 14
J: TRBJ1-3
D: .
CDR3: CASSPSLSGNTIYF
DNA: TGTGCCAGCAGCCCTAGCCTCTCTGGAAACACCATATATTTT

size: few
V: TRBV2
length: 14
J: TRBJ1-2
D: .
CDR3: CARTLGRTFSGYTF
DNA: TGTGCCAGAACCCTGGGACGGACCTTTAGTGGCTACACCTTC

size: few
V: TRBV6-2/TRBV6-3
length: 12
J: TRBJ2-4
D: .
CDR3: CASSSGPNIQYF
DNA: TGTGCCAGCAGTAGTGGACCAAACATTCAGTACTTC

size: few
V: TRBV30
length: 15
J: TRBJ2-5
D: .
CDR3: CAWSWVRGYQETQYF
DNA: TGTGCCTGGAGTTGGGTCAGGGGATATCAAGAGACCCAGTACTTC

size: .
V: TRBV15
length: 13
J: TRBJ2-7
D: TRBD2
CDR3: CATRLAAGYEQYF
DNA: TGTGCCACCAGGCTAGCGGCGGGGTACGAGCAGTACTTC

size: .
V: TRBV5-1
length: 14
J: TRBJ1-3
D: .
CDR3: CASSPLGSGNTIYF
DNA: TGCGCCAGCAGCCCCCTAGGGTCTGGAAACACCATATATTTT

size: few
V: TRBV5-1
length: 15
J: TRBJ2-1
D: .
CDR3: CASSLDLHSYNEQFF
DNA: TGCGCCAGCAGCTTGGATTTGCACTCCTACAATGAGCAGTTCTTC

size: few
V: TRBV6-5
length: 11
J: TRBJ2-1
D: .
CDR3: CASSYHRDQFF
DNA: TGTGCCAGCAGTTACCACCGGGACCAGTTCTTC

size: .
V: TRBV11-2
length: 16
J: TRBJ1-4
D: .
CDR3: CASSSPSGRGNEKLFF
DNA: TGTGCCAGCAGCTCACCCTCCGGACGGGGAAATGAAAAACTGTTTTTT

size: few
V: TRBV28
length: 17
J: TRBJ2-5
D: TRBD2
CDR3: CASSPLKREGRRETQYF
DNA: TGTGCCAGCAGCCCTTTAAAGCGGGAGGGCCGCAGAGAGACCCAGTACTTC

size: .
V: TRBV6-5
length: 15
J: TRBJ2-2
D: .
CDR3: CASSYSQPNTGELFF
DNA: TGTGCCAGCAGTTACTCGCAGCCGAACACCGGGGAGCTGTTTTTT

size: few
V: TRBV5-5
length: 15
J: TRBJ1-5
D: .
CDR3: CASNPGGGVAQPQHF
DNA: TGTGCCAGCAACCCCGGTGGGGGGGTGGCTCAGCCCCAGCATTTT

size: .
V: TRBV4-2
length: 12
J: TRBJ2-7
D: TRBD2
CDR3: CASSQEGREVYF
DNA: TGTGCCAGCAGCCAAGAAGGGAGGGAAGTGTACTTC

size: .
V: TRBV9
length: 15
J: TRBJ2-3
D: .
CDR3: CASSVPLSLKDTQYF
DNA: TGTGCCAGCAGCGTACCTCTTTCATTGAAGGATACGCAGTATTTT

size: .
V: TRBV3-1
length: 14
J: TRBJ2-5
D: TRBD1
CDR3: CASSQASRGETQYF
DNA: TGTGCCAGCAGCCAAGCTAGCAGGGGGGAGACCCAGTACTTC

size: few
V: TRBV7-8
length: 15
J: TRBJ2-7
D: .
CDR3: CASSPRLAGPYEQYF
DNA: TGTGCCAGCAGCCCACGGCTAGCAGGCCCCTACGAGCAGTACTTC

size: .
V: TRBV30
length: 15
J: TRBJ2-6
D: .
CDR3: CAWRKTGGGANVLTF
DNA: TGTGCCTGGAGGAAAACAGGCGGTGGGGCCAACGTCCTGACTTTC

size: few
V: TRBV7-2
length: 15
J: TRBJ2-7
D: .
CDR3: CASSPSGVWGYEQYF
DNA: TGTGCCAGCAGTCCCTCCGGGGTCTGGGGTTACGAGCAGTACTTC

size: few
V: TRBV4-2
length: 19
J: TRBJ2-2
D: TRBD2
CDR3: CASSQDSSGTRKNTGELFF
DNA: TGTGCCAGCAGCCAAGATAGCTCCGGGACTAGAAAGAACACCGGGGAGCTGTTTTTT

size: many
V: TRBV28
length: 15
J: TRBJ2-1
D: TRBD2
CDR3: CASSFRAGGRNEQFF
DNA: TGTGCCAGCAGTTTTCGAGCGGGGGGCCGCAATGAGCAGTTCTTC

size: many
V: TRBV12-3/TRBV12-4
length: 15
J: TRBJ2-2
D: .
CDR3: CASSLMAGNTGELFF
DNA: TGTGCCAGCAGTCTAATGGCCGGTAACACCGGGGAGCTGTTTTTT

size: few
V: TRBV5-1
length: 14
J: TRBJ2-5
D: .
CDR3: CASSLDGKKETQYF
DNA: TGCGCCAGCAGCTTGGATGGGAAAAAAGAGACCCAGTACTTC

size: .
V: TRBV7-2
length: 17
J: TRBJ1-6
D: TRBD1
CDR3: CASSSKRTGSENSPLHF
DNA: TGTGCCAGCAGCTCTAAAAGGACAGGGAGCGAGAATTCACCCCTCCACTTT

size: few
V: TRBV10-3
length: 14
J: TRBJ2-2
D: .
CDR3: CAISDGPRPGELFF
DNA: TGTGCCATCAGTGACGGCCCGCGCCCCGGGGAGCTGTTTTTT

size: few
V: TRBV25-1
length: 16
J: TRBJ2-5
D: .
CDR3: CASSERRGILEETQYF
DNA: TGTGCCAGCAGTGAGCGGAGGGGGATCTTGGAAGAGACCCAGTACTTC

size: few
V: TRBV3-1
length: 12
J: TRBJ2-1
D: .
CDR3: CASSLQWNEQFF
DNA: TGTGCCAGCAGCTTACAGTGGAATGAGCAGTTCTTC

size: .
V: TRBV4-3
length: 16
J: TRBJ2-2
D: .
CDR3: CASRRNWGPGSGELFF
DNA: TGCGCCAGCAGGCGAAACTGGGGGCCCGGGTCCGGGGAGCTGTTTTTT

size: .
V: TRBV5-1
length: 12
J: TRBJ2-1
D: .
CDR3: CASSLFYNEQFF
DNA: TGCGCCAGCAGCTTGTTTTACAATGAGCAGTTCTTC

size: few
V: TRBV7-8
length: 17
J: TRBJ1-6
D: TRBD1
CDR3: CASSPGTGVPYNSPLHF
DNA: TGTGCCAGCAGCCCCGGGACAGGGGTACCCTATAATTCACCCCTCCACTTT

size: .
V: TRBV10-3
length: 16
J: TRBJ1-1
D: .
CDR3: CAISESSAGVNTEAFF
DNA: TGTGCCATCAGTGAGTCTTCGGCAGGAGTGAACACTGAAGCTTTCTTT

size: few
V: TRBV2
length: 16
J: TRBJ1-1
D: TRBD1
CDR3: CASAKTGTAMNTEAFF
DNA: TGTGCCAGCGCCAAGACCGGGACAGCCATGAACACTGAAGCTTTCTTT

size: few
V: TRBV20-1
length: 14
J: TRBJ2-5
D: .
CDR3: CSARERLEGETQYF
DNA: TGCAGTGCTAGAGAGCGGCTGGAGGGAGAGACCCAGTACTTC

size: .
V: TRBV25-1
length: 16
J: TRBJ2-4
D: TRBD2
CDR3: CASSEYGEGAKNIQYF
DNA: TGTGCCAGCAGTGAATATGGGGAGGGGGCCAAAAACATTCAGTACTTC

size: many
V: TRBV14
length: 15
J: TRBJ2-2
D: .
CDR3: CASSHLEWSTGELFF
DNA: TGTGCCAGCAGCCATTTAGAGTGGTCCACCGGGGAGCTGTTTTTT

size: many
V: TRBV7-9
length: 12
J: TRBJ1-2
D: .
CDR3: CASSPPRGGYTF
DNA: TGTGCCAGCAGCCCACCCAGGGGTGGCTACACCTTC

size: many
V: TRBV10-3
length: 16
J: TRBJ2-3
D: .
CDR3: CAISAGRTYSTDTQYF
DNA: TGTGCCATCAGTGCAGGCAGAACCTACAGCACAGATACGCAGTATTTT

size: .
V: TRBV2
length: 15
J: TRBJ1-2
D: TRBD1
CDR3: CASRRGTETNYGYTF
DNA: TGTGCCAGCAGACGCGGGACAGAGACTAACTATGGCTACACCTTC

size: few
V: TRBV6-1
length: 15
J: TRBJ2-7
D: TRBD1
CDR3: CASSLAGQGVWEQYF
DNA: TGTGCCAGCAGTCTAGCGGGACAGGGGGTGTGGGAGCAGTACTTC

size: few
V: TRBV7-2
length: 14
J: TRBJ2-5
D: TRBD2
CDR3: CASSPSGGRETQYF
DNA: TGTGCCAGCAGCCCTAGCGGGGGAAGAGAGACCCAGTACTTC

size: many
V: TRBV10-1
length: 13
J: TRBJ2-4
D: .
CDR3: CASSEGPWNIQYF
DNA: TGCGCCAGCAGTGAGGGGCCCTGGAACATTCAGTACTTC